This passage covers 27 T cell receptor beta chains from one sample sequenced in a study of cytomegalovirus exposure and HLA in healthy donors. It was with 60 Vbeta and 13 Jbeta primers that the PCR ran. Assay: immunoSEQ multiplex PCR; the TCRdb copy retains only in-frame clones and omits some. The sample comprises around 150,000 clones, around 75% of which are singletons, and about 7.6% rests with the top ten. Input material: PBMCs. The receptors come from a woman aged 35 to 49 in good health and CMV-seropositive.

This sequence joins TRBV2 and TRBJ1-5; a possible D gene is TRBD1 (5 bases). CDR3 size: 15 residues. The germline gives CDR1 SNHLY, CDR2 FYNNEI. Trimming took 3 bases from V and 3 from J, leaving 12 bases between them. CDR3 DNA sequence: TGTGCCAGCAGTGACTCGGGACTGATCAATCAGCCCCAGCATTTT. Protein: CASSDSGLINQPQHF.

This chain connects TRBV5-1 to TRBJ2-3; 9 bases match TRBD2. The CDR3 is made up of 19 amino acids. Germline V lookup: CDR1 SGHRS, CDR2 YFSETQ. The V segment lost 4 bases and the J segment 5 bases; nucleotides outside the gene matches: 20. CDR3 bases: TGCGCCAGCAGCCGTTCGGGTGTAGCGGGAGTCCCTGTCAAAGATACGCAGTATTTT. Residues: CASSRSGVAGVPVKDTQYF.

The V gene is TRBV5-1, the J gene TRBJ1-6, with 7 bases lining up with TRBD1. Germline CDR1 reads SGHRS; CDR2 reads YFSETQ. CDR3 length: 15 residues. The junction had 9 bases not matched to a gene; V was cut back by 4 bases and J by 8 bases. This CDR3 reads CASSVRQGYDSPLHF. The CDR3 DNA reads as TGCGCCAGCAGCGTCCGACAGGGCTACGATTCACCCCTCCACTTT.

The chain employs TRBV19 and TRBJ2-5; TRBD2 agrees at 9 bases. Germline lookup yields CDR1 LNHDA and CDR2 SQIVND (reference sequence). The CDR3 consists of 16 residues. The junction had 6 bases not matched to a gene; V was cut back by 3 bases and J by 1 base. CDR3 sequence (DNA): TGTGCCAGTAGTATGTTGGGTAGCGGGGGCCAAGAGACCCAGTACTTC. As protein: CASSMLGSGGQETQYF. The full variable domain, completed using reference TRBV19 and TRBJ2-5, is DGGITQSPKYLFRKEGQNVTLSCEQNLNHDAMYWYRQDPGQGLRLIYYSQIVNDFQKGDIAEGYSVSREKKESFPLTVTSAQKNPTAFYLCASSMLGSGGQETQYFGPGTRLLVL.

The chain's CDR3 is CASSLWTSGRDTQYF. Here the CDR3 DNA reads TGTGCCAGCAGTCTATGGACTAGCGGGAGGGATACGCAGTATTTT. The rearrangement uses TRBV27 and TRBJ2-3, with 14 bases identical to TRBD2. The germline V gene encodes CDR1 MNHEY and CDR2 SMNVEV (reference sequence). The CDR3 runs 15 residues. Losses at the gene ends were 5 bases for V and 6 bases for J; bases not matched to a gene: 4.

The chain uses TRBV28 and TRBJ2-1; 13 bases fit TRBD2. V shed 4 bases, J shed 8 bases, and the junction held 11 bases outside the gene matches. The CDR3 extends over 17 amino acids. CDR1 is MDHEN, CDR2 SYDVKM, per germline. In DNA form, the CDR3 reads TGTGCCAGCAGTTCTCGACTAGCGGGAGGTGGGGCCGATGAGCAGTTCTTC. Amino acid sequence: CASSSRLAGGGADEQFF.

CDR3 coding DNA: TGTGCCAGAAGCTGGGCGGGACAGGTTGGGACTTCTGAAGCTTTCTTT. This translates into CARSWAGQVGTSEAFF. The V call is TRBV7-5, the J call TRBJ1-1; the table's D gene call, TRBD1, was not cross checked with the DNA. TRBV7-5 is deemed a pseudogene. This CDR3 is built from 16 residues.

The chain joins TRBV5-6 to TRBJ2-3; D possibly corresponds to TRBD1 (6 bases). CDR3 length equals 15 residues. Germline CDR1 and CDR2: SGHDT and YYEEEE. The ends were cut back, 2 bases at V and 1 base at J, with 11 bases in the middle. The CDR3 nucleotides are TGTGCCAGCAGCTTTCCAGGGGCTCGCACAGATACGCAGTATTTT. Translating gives CASSFPGARTDTQYF.

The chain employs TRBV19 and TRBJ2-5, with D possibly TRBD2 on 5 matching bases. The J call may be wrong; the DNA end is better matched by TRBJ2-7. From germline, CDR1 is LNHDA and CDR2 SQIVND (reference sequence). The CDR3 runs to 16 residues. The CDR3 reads CASRGRSSSSLYEQYF. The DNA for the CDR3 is TGTGCCAGCCGAGGTCGGAGTAGTTCTAGCCTATACGAGCAGTACTTC.

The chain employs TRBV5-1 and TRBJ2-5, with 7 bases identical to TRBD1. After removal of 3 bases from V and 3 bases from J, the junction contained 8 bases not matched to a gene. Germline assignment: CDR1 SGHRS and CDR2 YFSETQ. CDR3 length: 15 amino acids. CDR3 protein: CASSSQDRSEETQYF. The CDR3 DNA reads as TGCGCCAGCAGCTCTCAGGACAGGAGTGAAGAGACCCAGTACTTC.

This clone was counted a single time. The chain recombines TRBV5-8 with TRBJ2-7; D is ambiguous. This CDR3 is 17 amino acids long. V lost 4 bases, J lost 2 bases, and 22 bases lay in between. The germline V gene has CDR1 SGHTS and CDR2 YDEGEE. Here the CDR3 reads CASSGPSEARVTYEQYF. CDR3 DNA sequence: TGTGCCAGCAGCGGCCCATCGGAAGCGCGAGTGACCTACGAGCAGTACTTC.

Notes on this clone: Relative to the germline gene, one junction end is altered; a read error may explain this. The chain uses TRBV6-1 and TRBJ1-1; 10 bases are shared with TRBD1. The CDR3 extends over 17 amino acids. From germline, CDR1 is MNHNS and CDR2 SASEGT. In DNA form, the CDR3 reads TGTGCCAGCAGTAAAGCTACGACAGGGGGCATCAGGACTGAAGCTTTCTTT. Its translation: CASSKATTGGIRTEAFF.

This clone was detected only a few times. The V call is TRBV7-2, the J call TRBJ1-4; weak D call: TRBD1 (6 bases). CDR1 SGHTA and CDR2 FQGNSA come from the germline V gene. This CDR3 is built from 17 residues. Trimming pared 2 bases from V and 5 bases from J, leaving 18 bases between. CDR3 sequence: CASSLFLVDRVNEKLFF. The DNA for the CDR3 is TGTGCCAGCAGCTTATTTTTGGTGGACAGAGTAAATGAAAAACTGTTTTTT.

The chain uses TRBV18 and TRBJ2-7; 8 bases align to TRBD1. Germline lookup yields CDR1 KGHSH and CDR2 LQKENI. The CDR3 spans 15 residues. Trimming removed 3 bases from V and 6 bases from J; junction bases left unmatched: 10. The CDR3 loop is CASSPRATGDGEQYF. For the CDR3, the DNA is TGTGCCAGCTCACCTCGGGCGACAGGGGATGGCGAGCAGTACTTC.

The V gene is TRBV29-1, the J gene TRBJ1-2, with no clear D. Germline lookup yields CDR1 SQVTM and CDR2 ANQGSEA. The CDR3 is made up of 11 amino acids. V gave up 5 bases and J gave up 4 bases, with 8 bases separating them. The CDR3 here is CSVTALYGYTF. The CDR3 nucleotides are TGCAGCGTTACAGCCCTCTATGGCTACACCTTC.

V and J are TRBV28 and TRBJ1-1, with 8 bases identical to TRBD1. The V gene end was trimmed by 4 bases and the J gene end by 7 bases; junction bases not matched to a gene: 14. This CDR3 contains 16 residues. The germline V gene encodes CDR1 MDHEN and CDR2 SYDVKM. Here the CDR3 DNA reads TGTGCCAGCAGTTCGCCATGGACAGGGACGAGAAGTGAAGCTTTCTTT. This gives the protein CASSSPWTGTRSEAFF.

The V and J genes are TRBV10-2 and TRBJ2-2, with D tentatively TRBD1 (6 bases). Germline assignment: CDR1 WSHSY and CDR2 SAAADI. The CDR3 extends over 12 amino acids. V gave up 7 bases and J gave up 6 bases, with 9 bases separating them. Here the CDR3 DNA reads TGCGCCAGCAACAGGGATTCCGGGGAGCTGTTTTTT. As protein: CASNRDSGELFF.

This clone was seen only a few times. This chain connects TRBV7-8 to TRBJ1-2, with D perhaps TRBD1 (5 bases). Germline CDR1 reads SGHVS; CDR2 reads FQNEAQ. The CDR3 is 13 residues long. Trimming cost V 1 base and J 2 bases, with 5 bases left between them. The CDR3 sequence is CASSLGQNYGYTF. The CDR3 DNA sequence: TGTGCCAGCAGCTTAGGACAGAACTATGGCTACACCTTC.

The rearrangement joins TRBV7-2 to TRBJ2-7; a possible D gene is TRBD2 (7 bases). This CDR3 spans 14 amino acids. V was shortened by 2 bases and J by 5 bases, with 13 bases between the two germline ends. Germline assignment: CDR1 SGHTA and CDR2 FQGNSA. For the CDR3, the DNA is TGTGCCAGCAGCTTAACGGGGGGCGGGAACGAGCAGTACTTC. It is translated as CASSLTGGGNEQYF.

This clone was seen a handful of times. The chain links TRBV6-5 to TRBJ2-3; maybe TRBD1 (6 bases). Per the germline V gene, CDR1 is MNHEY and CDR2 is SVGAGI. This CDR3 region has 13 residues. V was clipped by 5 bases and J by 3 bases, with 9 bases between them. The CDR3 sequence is CASSVDRTDTQYF. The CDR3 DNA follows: TGTGCCAGCAGTGTCGACAGGACAGATACGCAGTATTTT.

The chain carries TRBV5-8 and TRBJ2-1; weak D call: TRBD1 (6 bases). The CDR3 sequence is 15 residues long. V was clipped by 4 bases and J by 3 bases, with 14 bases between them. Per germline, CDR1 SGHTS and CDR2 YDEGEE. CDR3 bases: TGTGCCAGCAGCCTGGAACAGGGTAACTACAATGAGCAGTTCTTC. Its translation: CASSLEQGNYNEQFF.

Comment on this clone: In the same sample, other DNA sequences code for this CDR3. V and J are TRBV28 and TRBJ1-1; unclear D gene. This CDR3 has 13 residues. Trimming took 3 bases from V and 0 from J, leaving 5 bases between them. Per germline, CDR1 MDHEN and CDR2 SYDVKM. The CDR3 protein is CASSFRVNTEAFF. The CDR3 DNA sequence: TGTGCCAGCAGTTTTCGGGTGAACACTGAAGCTTTCTTT.

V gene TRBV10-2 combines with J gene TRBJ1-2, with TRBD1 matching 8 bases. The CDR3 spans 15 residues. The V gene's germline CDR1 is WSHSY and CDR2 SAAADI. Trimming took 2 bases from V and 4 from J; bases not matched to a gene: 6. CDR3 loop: CASSEPYDRGYGYTF. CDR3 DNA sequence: TGCGCCAGCAGTGAGCCGTATGACAGGGGCTATGGCTACACCTTC.

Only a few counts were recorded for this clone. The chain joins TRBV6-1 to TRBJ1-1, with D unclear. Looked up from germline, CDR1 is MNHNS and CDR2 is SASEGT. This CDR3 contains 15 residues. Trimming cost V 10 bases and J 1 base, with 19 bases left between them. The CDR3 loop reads CATTEDFRPNTEAFF. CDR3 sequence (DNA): TGTGCCACCACAGAGGACTTTAGGCCGAACACTGAAGCTTTCTTT.

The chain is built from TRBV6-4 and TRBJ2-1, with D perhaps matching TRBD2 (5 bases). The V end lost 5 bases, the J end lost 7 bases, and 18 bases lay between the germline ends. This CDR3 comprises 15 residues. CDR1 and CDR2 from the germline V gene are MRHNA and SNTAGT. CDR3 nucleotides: TGTGCCAGCAGTTCCCGGACTGCGGCGGTGAATGAGCAGTTCTTC. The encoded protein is CASSSRTAAVNEQFF.

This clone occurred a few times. The CDR3 is CSAPLTGRSFF. The CDR3 DNA sequence: TGCAGTGCTCCCCTGACAGGGCGATCTTTCTTT. The chain employs TRBV20-1 and TRBJ1-1; the match to TRBD1 covers 7 bases. The CDR3 spans 11 residues. Germline V gene sequence: CDR1 DFQATT, CDR2 SNEGSKA (reference sequence). The V segment lost 5 bases and the J segment 12 bases; nucleotides outside the gene matches: 9.

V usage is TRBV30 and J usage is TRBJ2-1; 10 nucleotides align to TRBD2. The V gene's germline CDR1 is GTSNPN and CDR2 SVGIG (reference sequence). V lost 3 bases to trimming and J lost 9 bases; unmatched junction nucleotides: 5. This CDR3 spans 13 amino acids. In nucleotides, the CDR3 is TGTGCCTGGAGGGCTAGCGGGAGAGGTGAGCAGTTCTTC. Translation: CAWRASGRGEQFF. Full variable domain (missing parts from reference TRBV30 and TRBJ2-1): SQTIHQWPATLVQPVGSPLSLECTVEGTSNPNLYWYRQAAGRGLQLLFYSVGIGQISSEVPQNLSASRPQDRQFILSSKKLLLSDSGFYLCAWRASGRGEQFFGPGTRLTVL.